The 30 T cell receptor beta chains below were found in one sample sequenced in a study of PD-1 blockade in mismatch repair-deficient tumors. Clones were sequenced by immunoSEQ multiplex PCR, and TCRdb holds only the in-frame ones, with some missing. The sample holds roughly 80,000 clones, 81% seen once. The sample was peripheral blood, taken 12 weeks after starting pembrolizumab. The source is an adult with mismatch repair-deficient cancer.

The chain is built from TRBV5-4 and TRBJ2-7; possible D gene TRBD2, 6 bases. V dropped 2 bases and J dropped 3 bases, with 12 bases sitting between them. Per the germline V gene, CDR1 is SGHNT and CDR2 is YYREEE (reference sequence). CDR3 length: 14 residues. The CDR3 loop is CASSFGGNFYEQYF. The DNA of the CDR3 is TGTGCCAGCAGCTTTGGGGGGAACTTCTACGAGCAGTACTTC.

The gene calls are TRBV10-3 and TRBJ2-7, with 10 bases matching TRBD2. Germline CDR1 is ENHRY and CDR2 is SYGVKD. The CDR3 runs to 14 residues. The chain's CDR3 is CASGASGSINEQYF. CDR3 nucleotide sequence: TGTGCTTCAGGGGCTAGCGGGAGCATTAACGAGCAGTACTTC.

CDR3 sequence reads: CASSQEAGRGETQYF. The CDR3 DNA reads as TGCGCCAGCAGCCAAGAAGCGGGACGGGGGGAGACCCAGTACTTC. The V gene is TRBV4-3, the J gene TRBJ2-5; 7 positions match TRBD2. CDR3 size: 15 residues. Germline-derived CDR1 and CDR2 are LGHNA and YSLEER. The J segment lost 5 bases and the V segment lost 0 bases, leaving 6 bases of the junction unmatched.

This clone was recorded once. This chain connects TRBV6-1 to TRBJ2-5; 7 bases are shared with TRBD2. Per germline, CDR1 MNHNS and CDR2 SASEGT. The CDR3 extends over 15 amino acids. V lost 2 bases and J lost 1; bases outside the gene matches: 4. This chain's CDR3 is CASSEMAGAQETQYF. The CDR3 DNA reads as TGTGCCAGCAGTGAAATGGCGGGAGCCCAAGAGACCCAGTACTTC.

CDR3 region: CASSLSSVSEAFF. The CDR3 nucleotides read TGCGCCAGCAGCTTGTCCAGTGTCAGTGAAGCTTTCTTT. The chain employs TRBV5-1 and TRBJ1-1, with D uncertain. The CDR3 extends over 13 amino acids. CDR1 is SGHRS and CDR2 is YFSETQ in the germline V gene. V dropped 1 base and J dropped 7 bases, with 11 bases sitting between them.

The rearrangement links TRBV6-5 to TRBJ1-2; D is ambiguous. The CDR3 runs 14 residues. The germline V gene encodes CDR1 MNHEY and CDR2 SVGAGI. Deletions cut 4 bases from V and 8 bases from J, with 17 bases between. In nucleotides, the CDR3 is TGTGCCAGCAGTTCCCCAACGGTGGCTTGGGGCTACACCTTC. This sequence encodes CASSSPTVAWGYTF.

In nucleotides, the CDR3 is TGCGCCAGCAGCGCCGCAGGGTATGGCTACACCTTC. It is translated as CASSAAGYGYTF. This chain connects TRBV5-1 to TRBJ1-2; the D gene is possibly TRBD1 (5 bases). The CDR3 loop spans 12 amino acids. Per germline, CDR1 SGHRS and CDR2 YFSETQ. V was trimmed by 4 bases and J by 5 bases, leaving 9 bases between them.

The chain recombines TRBV6-4 with TRBJ1-5; the D gene is possibly TRBD1 (6 bases). CDR3 length equals 15 residues. Germline-derived CDR1 and CDR2 are MRHNA and SNTAGT. V lost 10 bases and J lost 3, with 19 bases in between. For the CDR3, the DNA is TGTGCCACCCTCTTCGACAGGATTCTCAATCAGCCCCAGCATTTT. This gives the protein CATLFDRILNQPQHF.

The chain has TRBV19 and TRBJ2-5; D might be TRBD2 (7 bases). The CDR3 runs 14 residues. Germline CDR1 is LNHDA and CDR2 is SQIVND (reference sequence). V was pared by 5 bases and J by 5 bases, with 15 bases between. In DNA form, the CDR3 reads TGTGCCAGTAGTCTCCCTGAGGGGGGGGAGACCCAGTACTTC. Translation: CASSLPEGGETQYF.

This CDR3 is CASSLLGGLYEQYF. In DNA, the CDR3 is TGTGCCAGCAGCTTACTCGGGGGACTATACGAGCAGTACTTC. This chain uses TRBV11-2 with TRBJ2-7, with 7 bases that match TRBD2. The V gene's germline CDR1 is SGHAT and CDR2 FQNNGV. This CDR3 has 14 amino acids. V shed 2 bases, J shed 4 bases, and the junction held 5 bases outside the gene matches.

This chain connects TRBV19 to TRBJ1-5; tentatively, D is TRBD1 (5 bases). Trimming removed 1 base at V and 2 bases at J, with 6 bases between. Germline-derived CDR1 and CDR2 are LNHDA and SQIVND (reference sequence). The CDR3 loop spans 14 amino acids. The CDR3 here is CASSIGRGNQPQHF. CDR3 nucleotide sequence: TGTGCCAGTAGTATAGGCAGGGGCAATCAGCCCCAGCATTTT.

This rearrangement joins TRBV7-8 to TRBJ2-2; 12 bases fit TRBD2. V shed 5 bases and J 4 bases; nucleotides not matched to a gene: 5. This CDR3 is built from 16 residues. Germline loops: CDR1 SGHVS, CDR2 FQNEAQ. The CDR3 DNA follows: TGTGCCAGCAGCCTGACTAGCGGGAGTAGCACCGGGGAGCTGTTTTTT. This codes for CASSLTSGSSTGELFF.

This sequence joins TRBV19 and TRBJ2-2; D is perhaps TRBD1 (5 bases). Per germline, CDR1 LNHDA and CDR2 SQIVND (reference sequence). The V end was cut by 1 base, the J end by 5 bases, with 5 bases between. The CDR3 sequence is 13 residues long. This CDR3 reads CASSIAGTGELFF. CDR3 nucleotides: TGTGCCAGTAGTATAGCAGGGACCGGGGAGCTGTTTTTT.

This chain links TRBV5-8 with TRBJ2-7, with 11 nucleotides matching TRBD2. J was trimmed by 6 bases and V by 6 bases; bases with no gene match: 20. CDR1 and CDR2 from the germline V gene are SGHTS and YDEGEE. This CDR3 region has 18 residues. The CDR3 sequence: CASTKRLAGGRPRLEQYF. The CDR3 nucleotides read TGTGCCAGCACCAAGCGGCTAGCGGGAGGACGGCCTCGTCTCGAGCAGTACTTC.

The rearrangement uses TRBV5-1 and TRBJ2-5; TRBD1 aligns across 8 bases. The germline V gene has CDR1 SGHRS and CDR2 YFSETQ. With 4 bases clipped from V and 1 base from J, the junction kept 6 bases outside the gene matches. There are 15 residues in the CDR3. Here the CDR3 DNA reads TGCGCCAGCAGCCCTACACAGGGGGGCCAAGAGACCCAGTACTTC. Protein sequence: CASSPTQGGQETQYF.

This clone was detected only a few times. The V gene is TRBV5-4, the J gene TRBJ2-2, with TRBD2 identical over 13 bases. This CDR3 comprises 18 residues. The germline V gene encodes CDR1 SGHNT and CDR2 YYREEE (reference sequence). With V trimmed by 3 bases and J by 6 bases, 11 bases remained unmatched. The CDR3 sequence is CASSSRTSGSVSAGELFF. The CDR3 DNA reads as TGTGCCAGCAGCTCGAGGACTAGCGGGAGCGTTTCCGCCGGGGAGCTGTTTTTT.

This clone appeared a few times. The chain links TRBV10-2 to TRBJ2-7, with D possibly being TRBD2 (6 bases). CDR3 length: 14 residues. CDR1 is WSHSY, CDR2 SAAADI, per germline. V lost 3 bases and J lost 7, with 16 bases in between. The CDR3 DNA follows: TGCGCCAGCAGTGAAGGAGGGTCGATAGGAGAGCAGTACTTC. Residues: CASSEGGSIGEQYF.

The chain uses TRBV5-8 and TRBJ2-2, with D possibly matching TRBD1 (6 bases). The CDR3 has 14 residues. Per the germline V gene, CDR1 is SGHTS and CDR2 is YDEGEE. The V and J ends lost 7 bases and 3 bases respectively, with 13 bases between them. The CDR3 loop is CASFGGAYTGELFF. CDR3 DNA sequence: TGTGCCAGCTTTGGGGGCGCGTACACCGGGGAGCTGTTTTTT.

This clone was counted once. The chain links TRBV14 to TRBJ1-1; D ambiguous. Deletions cut 0 bases from V and 6 bases from J, with 8 bases between. CDR3 length: 13 amino acids. Germline V gives CDR1 SGHDN, CDR2 FVKESK. CDR3 sequence: CASSQDWGSEAFF. The CDR3 DNA reads as TGTGCCAGCAGCCAAGATTGGGGTTCTGAAGCTTTCTTT.

As to this clone: The junction departs from the called germline gene at one end, perhaps through a read error. This chain links TRBV5-4 with TRBJ2-5, with D tentatively TRBD1 (5 bases). Germline assignment: CDR1 SGHNT and CDR2 YYREEE (reference sequence). The CDR3 has 12 amino acids. The CDR3 region is CASSSIGVKGNF. The CDR3 DNA reads as TGTGCCAGCAGCTCGATAGGAGTCAAGGGGAACTTC.

The rearrangement links TRBV9 to TRBJ2-1, with TRBD2 identical over 10 bases. Losses at the gene ends were 2 bases for V and 5 bases for J; bases not matched to a gene: 10. This CDR3 is built from 17 residues. Germline values: CDR1 SGDLS, CDR2 YYNGEE. In DNA, the CDR3 is TGTGCCAGCAGCGTTTATCTAGCGGGAGCGGGGGACAATGAGCAGTTCTTC. Residues: CASSVYLAGAGDNEQFF.

There are a few counts of this clone. The chain carries TRBV7-3 and TRBJ1-4; TRBD1 is a possible D gene (6 bases). The CDR3 consists of 16 residues. The V and J ends lost 4 bases and 0 bases respectively, with 12 bases between them. The germline V gene encodes CDR1 SGHTA and CDR2 FQGTGA. The CDR3 DNA reads as TGTGCCAGCAGCTCCCGGGACACTGCAACTAATGAAAAACTGTTTTTT. Its protein is CASSSRDTATNEKLFF.

CDR3 DNA: TGTGCCAGCAGCTTAATCCGGGACAGGGGCTATAGCTCCTACAATGAGCAGTTCTTC. This encodes CASSLIRDRGYSSYNEQFF. This rearrangement joins TRBV11-2 to TRBJ2-1, with TRBD1 identical over 10 bases. The CDR3 covers 19 residues. The V segment lost 2 bases and the J segment 0 bases; nucleotides outside the gene matches: 10. CDR1 is SGHAT and CDR2 is FQNNGV in the germline V gene.

The chain recombines TRBV5-8 with TRBJ2-1; 8 nucleotides match TRBD2. The germline V gene encodes CDR1 SGHTS and CDR2 YDEGEE. Trimming removed 0 bases from V and 0 bases from J; junction bases left unmatched: 5. The CDR3 covers 17 residues. The DNA of the CDR3 is TGTGCCAGCAGCTTGGCGCTGACTAGCGTCTCCTACAATGAGCAGTTCTTC. It encodes CASSLALTSVSYNEQFF. The full variable domain, completed using reference TRBV5-8 and TRBJ2-1, is EAGVTQSPTHLIKTRGQQATLRCSPISGHTSVYWYQQALGLGLQFLLWYDEGEERNRGNFPPRFSGRQFPNYSSELNVNALELEDSALYLCASSLALTSVSYNEQFFGPGTRLTVL.

This clone counts as medium-sized. The gene calls are TRBV6-6 and TRBJ1-2, with a tentative D call TRBD1 (6 bases). V lost 6 bases, J lost 4 bases, and 12 bases lay in between. This CDR3 spans 13 amino acids. The germline V gene has CDR1 MNHNY and CDR2 SVGAGI (reference sequence). CDR3 in amino acids: CASSPGAIYGYTF. The CDR3 region has the DNA TGTGCCAGCAGCCCAGGGGCTATCTATGGCTACACCTTC.

This clone was found a few times. This chain joins TRBV7-2 and TRBJ2-1; no reliable D call. The V and J ends lost 3 bases and 3 bases respectively, with 6 bases between them. Germline-derived CDR1 and CDR2 are SGHTA and FQGNSA. The CDR3 extends over 13 amino acids. CDR3 sequence: CASSFNLYNEQFF. The DNA for the CDR3 is TGTGCCAGCAGCTTCAACCTCTACAATGAGCAGTTCTTC.

The V gene is TRBV6-1, the J gene TRBJ1-1; unclear D gene. The length of the CDR3 is 11 residues. Deletions cut 6 bases from V and 1 base from J, with 3 bases between. CDR1 is MNHNS and CDR2 is SASEGT in the germline V gene. The CDR3 nucleotides read TGTGCCAGCAGGAGGAACACTGAAGCTTTCTTT. It encodes CASRRNTEAFF.

The V call is TRBV7-8, the J call TRBJ2-7; 9 positions agree with TRBD2. Germline V lookup: CDR1 SGHVS, CDR2 FQNEAQ. This CDR3 is 16 amino acids long. V trimming: 5 bases; J trimming: 0 bases; junction bases outside the gene matches: 8. The CDR3 region has the DNA TGTGCCAGCAGCACCCTCTGGCGGGAGGGCTCCTACGAGCAGTACTTC. Translation gives CASSTLWREGSYEQYF.

This sequence joins TRBV11-2 and TRBJ2-5; 10 nucleotides agree with TRBD2. J gave up 0 bases and V 4 bases, and 5 bases lay outside the gene matches. The CDR3 covers 16 residues. Looked up from germline, CDR1 is SGHAT and CDR2 is FQNNGV. DNA of the CDR3: TGTGCCAGCAGCTGGACTAGCGGAGGAAACCAAGAGACCCAGTACTTC. It encodes CASSWTSGGNQETQYF.

This chain links TRBV5-1 with TRBJ1-1; D is undetermined. CDR3 length: 13 amino acids. The V and J ends lost 1 base and 1 base respectively, with 5 bases between them. CDR1 is SGHRS, CDR2 YFSETQ, per germline. CDR3 nucleotides: TGCGCCAGCAGCTTGAGGTCGAACACTGAAGCTTTCTTT. Translation: CASSLRSNTEAFF.